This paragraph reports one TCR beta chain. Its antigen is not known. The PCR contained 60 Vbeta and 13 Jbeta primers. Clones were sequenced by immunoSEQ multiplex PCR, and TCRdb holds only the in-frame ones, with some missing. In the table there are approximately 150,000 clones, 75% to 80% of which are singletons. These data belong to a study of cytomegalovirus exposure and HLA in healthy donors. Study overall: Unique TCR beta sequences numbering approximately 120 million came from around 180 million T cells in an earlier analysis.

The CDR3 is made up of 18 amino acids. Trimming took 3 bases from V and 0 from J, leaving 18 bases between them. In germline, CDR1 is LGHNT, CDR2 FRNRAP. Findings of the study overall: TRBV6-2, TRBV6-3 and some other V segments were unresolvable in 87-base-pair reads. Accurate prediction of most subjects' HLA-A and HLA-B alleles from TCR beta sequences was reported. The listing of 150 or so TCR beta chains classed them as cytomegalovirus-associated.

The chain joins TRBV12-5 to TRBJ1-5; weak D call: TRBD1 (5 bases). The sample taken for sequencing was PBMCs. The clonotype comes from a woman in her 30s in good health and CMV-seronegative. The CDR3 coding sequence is TGTGCTAGTGGTTTTCGTACTCAGGGTGTTTCTAGCAATCAGCCCCAGCATTTT. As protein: CASGFRTQGVSSNQPQHF. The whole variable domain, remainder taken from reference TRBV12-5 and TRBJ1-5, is DARVTQTPRHKVTEMGQEVTMRCQPILGHNTVFWYRQTMMQGLELLAYFRNRAPLDDSGMPKDRFSAEMPDATLATLKIQPSEPRDSAVYFCASGFRTQGVSSNQPQHFGDGTRLSIL.